A single sample is the source of the 7 T cell receptor beta chains below, sequenced in a study of blood T cell repertoires in COVID-19. Clones were sequenced by immunoSEQ multiplex PCR, and TCRdb holds only the in-frame ones, with some missing. The sample has a few hundred thousand clones; 84% are singletons. Input material: peripheral blood. The source is a man aged 35 to 55 who had recovered from COVID-19.

The count of this clone is one. V usage is TRBV15 and J usage is TRBJ2-3; D may be TRBD1 (5 bases). Germline CDR1 LNHNV, CDR2 YYDKDF (reference sequence). The CDR3 length is 17 residues. V was clipped by 0 bases and J by 0 bases, with 13 bases between them. The CDR3 is CATSRESGHPSTDTQYF. DNA of the CDR3: TGTGCCACCAGCAGAGAGTCAGGACATCCTAGCACAGATACGCAGTATTTT.

The chain employs TRBV3-1 (or the pseudogene TRBV3-2) and TRBJ2-5; D unresolved. This CDR3 is 14 amino acids long. The V and J ends lost 4 bases and 9 bases respectively, with 18 bases between them. Germline V lookup: CDR1 LGHDT, CDR2 YNNKEL (reference sequence). CDR3 protein: CASSPLGPLSAQYF. CDR3 nucleotide sequence: TGTGCCAGCAGCCCCCTCGGCCCACTATCGGCCCAGTACTTC.

J is TRBJ2-7 and V is TRBV4-1; D may be TRBD2 (5 bases). V was trimmed by 3 bases and J by 7 bases, leaving 19 bases between them. The CDR3 has 15 residues. Germline V gene sequence: CDR1 MGHRA, CDR2 YSYEKL. The CDR3 loop is CASSQVLDWEIEQYF. In nucleotides, the CDR3 is TGCGCCAGCAGCCAGGTCCTGGACTGGGAGATAGAGCAGTACTTC.

V gene TRBV7-8 combines with J gene TRBJ1-2, with D perhaps matching TRBD1 (5 bases). V lost 5 bases and J 5 bases, leaving 9 bases between the germline ends. The CDR3 runs 12 residues. Germline V lookup: CDR1 SGHVS, CDR2 FQNEAQ. In DNA form, the CDR3 reads TGTGCCAGCAGCCCAGACAGATATGGCTACACCTTC. It translates to CASSPDRYGYTF.

The chain joins TRBV29-1 to TRBJ1-3; D may be TRBD1 (5 bases). Germline-derived CDR1 and CDR2 are SQVTM and ANQGSEA. The CDR3 loop spans 17 amino acids. V was trimmed by 4 bases and J by 0 bases, leaving 19 bases between them. DNA for the CDR3: TGCAGCGTTGGGCTCCTGGACACCCGGCACTCTGGAAACACCATATATTTT. It codes for CSVGLLDTRHSGNTIYF.

The CDR3 region has the DNA TGTGCCAGCACCTACCACCCGGGACAGGGGACCTACGAGCAGTACTTC. This gives the protein CASTYHPGQGTYEQYF. The J gene is TRBJ2-7, the V gene TRBV27, with 10 bases matching TRBD1. Germline V gene sequence: CDR1 MNHEY, CDR2 SMNVEV (reference sequence). The V gene end was trimmed by 7 bases and the J gene end by 2 bases; junction bases not matched to a gene: 11. CDR3 length: 16 amino acids.

The J gene is TRBJ2-7, the V gene TRBV7-9; 10 bases agree with TRBD2. Looked up from germline, CDR1 is SEHNR and CDR2 is FQNEAQ (reference sequence). With 3 bases clipped from V and 2 bases from J, the junction kept 4 bases outside the gene matches. This CDR3 is built from 15 residues. The CDR3 reads CASSFRLAGPYEQYF. As DNA, the CDR3 is TGTGCCAGCAGCTTCCGACTAGCGGGCCCCTACGAGCAGTACTTC.